The 31 T cell receptor beta chains given below trace back to one sample, sequenced in a study of shared clonotypes between healthy human individuals. Measured with immunoSEQ multiplex PCR; TCRdb has only the in-frame clones, and not every one. The table records 400,000 to 600,000 clones, about 79% of them present only once. The specimen sequenced was PBMCs. The source of these receptors is a woman between 35 and 50 years old in good health. Some clones in this sample may be carry-over from other donors' samples.

This chain connects TRBV6-5 to TRBJ2-2; 9 bases fit TRBD2. Trimming removed 2 bases from V and 7 bases from J; junction bases left unmatched: 8. The CDR3 extends over 16 amino acids. CDR1 and CDR2 from the germline V gene are MNHEY and SVGAGI. CDR3 DNA: TGTGCCAGCAGTTACCGGCTAGCGGGGAGGGGCGGGGAGCTGTTTTTT. Translation gives CASSYRLAGRGGELFF.

The V gene is TRBV30, the J gene TRBJ1-3; D remains ambiguous. The length of the CDR3 is 14 residues. Trimming left V 0 bases short and J 2 bases short, with 8 bases between. Per germline, CDR1 GTSNPN and CDR2 SVGIG (reference sequence). CDR3 residues: CAWSVLSPGNTIYF. The CDR3 bases are TGTGCCTGGAGTGTCCTAAGTCCTGGAAACACCATATATTTT.

J is TRBJ2-5 and V is TRBV9; the match to TRBD1 covers 10 bases. Germline assignment: CDR1 SGDLS and CDR2 YYNGEE. V gave up 5 bases and J gave up 5 bases; unmatched junction bases: 18. The CDR3 is made up of 18 amino acids. The CDR3 sequence: CASSIRDRGTSDRETQYF. The CDR3 coding sequence is TGTGCCAGCAGTATACGGGACAGGGGAACATCCGATCGGGAGACCCAGTACTTC. Full variable domain (outside the CDR3, taken from reference TRBV9 and TRBJ2-5): DSGVTQTPKHLITATGQRVTLRCSPRSGDLSVYWYQQSLDQGLQFLIQYYNGEERAKGNILERFSAQQFPDLHSELNLSSLELGDSALYFCASSIRDRGTSDRETQYFGPGTRLLVL.

The chain employs TRBV7-8 and TRBJ2-7; perhaps TRBD1 as D (6 bases). CDR3 length: 15 amino acids. The germline V and J ends were trimmed by 8 bases and 6 bases, with 23 bases remaining between them. CDR1 SGHVS and CDR2 FQNEAQ come from the germline V gene. CDR3 residues: CASRPTGSLRAEQYF. Written as DNA, the CDR3 is TGTGCCAGCCGTCCGACAGGCTCGTTACGGGCCGAGCAGTACTTC. Together with reference TRBV7-8 and TRBJ2-7, the CDR3 gives the full variable domain: GAGVSQSPRYKVAKRGQDVALRCDPISGHVSLFWYQQALGQGPEFLTYFQNEAQLDKSGLPSDRFFAERPEGSVSTLKIQRTQQEDSAVYLCASRPTGSLRAEQYFGPGTRLTVT.

J is TRBJ2-2 and V is TRBV9; 8 nucleotides align to TRBD2. V lost 5 bases to trimming and J lost 8 bases; unmatched junction nucleotides: 5. Per germline, CDR1 SGDLS and CDR2 YYNGEE. This CDR3 contains 13 residues. The DNA of the CDR3 is TGTGCCAGCAGTGGACTAGCCCAGGGGGAGCTGTTTTTT. The encoded protein is CASSGLAQGELFF.

CDR3 nucleotides: TGTGCCAGCAGCTTAGTTAGCGGGAGGGCCTACTACAATGAGCAGTTCTTC. Protein: CASSLVSGRAYYNEQFF. The chain uses TRBV7-6 and TRBJ2-1, with 11 bases identical to TRBD2. Trimming at V came to 1 base and at J to 3 bases, leaving 5 bases not matched to a gene. The CDR3 length is 17 residues. Per the germline V gene, CDR1 is SGHVS and CDR2 is FNYEAQ.

The chain links TRBV9 to TRBJ1-2; D is uncertain. Per the germline V gene, CDR1 is SGDLS and CDR2 is YYNGEE. The CDR3 covers 14 residues. Trimming removed 3 bases at V and 7 bases at J, with 16 bases between. The CDR3 region has the DNA TGTGCCAGCAGCGCCCCCGACCCTTACTCTGGCTACACCTTC. As protein: CASSAPDPYSGYTF.

This clone was counted once. This chain joins TRBV5-7 and TRBJ2-1, with no clear D. TRBV5-7 is known as an ORF, though its function is uncertain. The CDR3 extends over 15 amino acids. V was cut by 2 bases and J by 2 bases, with 11 bases left in between. CDR3 bases: TGTGCCAGCAGCTTAGTTCCAGAGGCCTACAATGAGCAGTTCTTC. Protein product: CASSLVPEAYNEQFF.

This clone came up a few times. The chain joins TRBV4-2 to TRBJ1-5, with TRBD1 matching over 8 bases. V shed 3 bases, J shed 4 bases, and the junction held 5 bases outside the gene matches. The CDR3 loop spans 15 amino acids. CDR1 and CDR2 (germline): LGHNA, YNFKEQ. The CDR3 loop reads CASSQDRAGNQPQHF. The CDR3 DNA is TGTGCCAGCAGCCAGGACAGGGCTGGTAATCAGCCCCAGCATTTT.

V and J are TRBV6-1 and TRBJ2-1; 8 bases are shared with TRBD2. The CDR3 has 15 residues. CDR1 is MNHNS and CDR2 is SASEGT in the germline V gene. V lost 6 bases to trimming and J lost 5 bases; unmatched junction nucleotides: 9. The CDR3: CASRVPGGANNEQFF. The CDR3 DNA reads TGTGCCAGCAGAGTCCCGGGGGGGGCTAACAATGAGCAGTTCTTC.

The J gene is TRBJ1-6, the V gene TRBV29-1, with 8 bases that match TRBD1. CDR3 size: 15 residues. Looked up from germline, CDR1 is SQVTM and CDR2 is ANQGSEA. V was clipped by 7 bases and J by 9 bases; unmatched bases: 14. This CDR3 is CSASTGGGLGSPLHF. In nucleotides, the CDR3 is TGCAGCGCCTCAACAGGGGGAGGTTTAGGTTCACCCCTCCACTTT. The entire variable domain, with the rest obtained from reference TRBV29-1 and TRBJ1-6, is as follows: SAVISQKPSRDICQRGTSLTIQCQVDSQVTMMFWYRQQPGQSLTLIATANQGSEATYESGFVIDKFPISRPNLTFSTLTVSNMSPEDSSIYLCSASTGGGLGSPLHFGNGTRLTVT.

This clone has a single count. V and J are TRBV9 and TRBJ2-1; 11 bases line up with TRBD1. The CDR3 consists of 16 residues. The germline gives CDR1 SGDLS, CDR2 YYNGEE. J gave up 4 bases and V 4 bases, and 7 bases lay outside the gene matches. The chain's CDR3 is CASSMTDRGQYNEQFF. CDR3 DNA: TGTGCCAGCAGCATGACGGACAGGGGGCAATACAATGAGCAGTTCTTC. Drawing the rest from reference TRBV9 and TRBJ2-1, the complete variable domain is DSGVTQTPKHLITATGQRVTLRCSPRSGDLSVYWYQQSLDQGLQFLIQYYNGEERAKGNILERFSAQQFPDLHSELNLSSLELGDSALYFCASSMTDRGQYNEQFFGPGTRLTVL.

This chain uses TRBV5-1 with TRBJ1-2; the match to TRBD1 covers 10 bases. V shed 4 bases and J 4 bases; nucleotides not matched to a gene: 7. Germline lookup yields CDR1 SGHRS and CDR2 YFSETQ. This CDR3 spans 15 amino acids. The CDR3 protein is CASSLSTGGLYGYTF. CDR3 bases: TGCGCCAGCAGCCTGTCGACAGGGGGCCTCTATGGCTACACCTTC. Supplemented by reference TRBV5-1 and TRBJ1-2, the full variable domain reads KAGVTQTPRYLIKTRGQQVTLSCSPISGHRSVSWYQQTPGQGLQFLFEYFSETQRNKGNFPGRFSGRQFSNSRSEMNVSTLELGDSALYLCASSLSTGGLYGYTFGSGTRLTVV.

The chain uses TRBV7-2 and TRBJ2-7; D is unclear. Germline-derived CDR1 and CDR2 are SGHTA and FQGNSA. Deletions cut 5 bases from V and 0 bases from J, with 5 bases between. The CDR3 sequence is 12 residues long. The CDR3 region is CASSARSYEQYF. For the CDR3, the DNA is TGTGCCAGCAGCGCACGCTCCTACGAGCAGTACTTC.

The V and J genes are TRBV29-1 and TRBJ1-5; 7 bases align to TRBD1. The V gene end was trimmed by 5 bases and the J gene end by 4 bases; junction bases not matched to a gene: 8. This CDR3 comprises 14 residues. The germline gives CDR1 SQVTM, CDR2 ANQGSEA. The CDR3 DNA is TGCAGCGTTACGACAGGGCCGGGGAATCAGCCCCAGCATTTT. It specifies CSVTTGPGNQPQHF.

Regarding this clone: This could be a read error, since a much larger clone is one nucleotide away. The chain carries TRBV7-6 and TRBJ1-1; no clear D gene. Trimming removed 5 bases from V and 1 base from J, with 8 bases in between. CDR3 length: 13 amino acids. Germline V lookup: CDR1 SGHVS, CDR2 FNYEAQ. The CDR3: CASSPRRNTEAFF. CDR3 nucleotide sequence: TGTGCCAGCAGCCCCAGGAGGAACACTGAAGCTTTCTTT.

This chain joins TRBV10-2 and TRBJ2-2; no clear D. V dropped 3 bases and J dropped 8 bases, with 7 bases sitting between them. The CDR3 covers 12 residues. CDR1 is WSHSY and CDR2 is SAAADI in the germline V gene. This CDR3 reads CASSDVRGELFF. Here the CDR3 DNA reads TGCGCCAGCAGTGACGTACGAGGGGAGCTGTTTTTT.

This clone has a single count. V usage is TRBV9 and J usage is TRBJ2-3; D may match TRBD1 or TRBD2 (6 bases each). The germline V gene has CDR1 SGDLS and CDR2 YYNGEE. CDR3 size: 15 residues. Trimming removed 7 bases from V and 2 bases from J, with 17 bases in between. CDR3: CASQGGPRNTDTQYF. The CDR3 DNA reads as TGTGCCAGCCAAGGGGGGCCGAGAAACACAGATACGCAGTATTTT.

This chain links TRBV10-1 with TRBJ2-7, with no clear D. Germline assignment: CDR1 WNHNN and CDR2 SYGVQD (reference sequence). V was pared by 10 bases and J by 2 bases, with 15 bases between. The CDR3 sequence is 13 residues long. CDR3: CATTRRRTYEQYF. CDR3 coding DNA: TGCGCCACCACGCGCCGCAGGACCTACGAGCAGTACTTC.

The genes are TRBV27 and TRBJ2-5, with D possibly being TRBD2 (7 bases). V was pared by 5 bases and J by 5 bases, with 18 bases between. Germline loops: CDR1 MNHEY, CDR2 SMNVEV (reference sequence). The CDR3 runs 15 residues. CDR3 coding DNA: TGTGCCAGCAGTCAGAGGGGGGGATTAGTGGAGACCCAGTACTTC. It translates to CASSQRGGLVETQYF.

The chain recombines TRBV7-2 with TRBJ2-5; no reliable D call. Germline loops: CDR1 SGHTA, CDR2 FQGNSA. The CDR3 runs to 13 residues. V was clipped by 5 bases and J by 0 bases, with 7 bases between them. In DNA form, the CDR3 reads TGTGCCAGCAGCCTCCAGCACCAAGAGACCCAGTACTTC. Protein product: CASSLQHQETQYF.

The rearrangement uses TRBV10-3 and TRBJ1-1; maybe TRBD1 (5 bases). V lost 0 bases to trimming and J lost 1 base, with 9 bases between them. Germline V lookup: CDR1 ENHRY, CDR2 SYGVKD. CDR3 size: 15 residues. The CDR3: CAISESTVQNTEAFF. The CDR3 DNA sequence: TGTGCCATCAGTGAGTCGACAGTTCAGAACACTGAAGCTTTCTTT.

V gene TRBV4-2 combines with J gene TRBJ2-3, with unresolved D. CDR3 length: 13 residues. Germline CDR1 is LGHNA and CDR2 is YNFKEQ. Deletions cut 0 bases from V and 7 bases from J, with 8 bases between. CDR3 amino acids: CASSQERLNTQYF. The CDR3, as DNA: TGTGCCAGCAGCCAAGAGCGACTCAATACGCAGTATTTT.

This clone was seen only once. V usage is TRBV5-1 and J usage is TRBJ2-7, with D hard to call. Germline CDR1 reads SGHRS; CDR2 reads YFSETQ. The V gene lost 4 bases and the J gene lost 2 bases, with 10 bases spanning the gap. CDR3 length: 13 amino acids. Here the CDR3 reads CASSLYSTYEQYF. The CDR3 DNA reads as TGCGCCAGCAGCCTGTACTCCACCTACGAGCAGTACTTC.

As for this clone: Other DNA sequences within the sample encode an identical CDR3. The V and J genes are TRBV28 and TRBJ1-1; TRBD1 agrees at 7 bases. Trimming cost V 4 bases and J 4 bases; bases outside gene matches: 6. Per the germline V gene, CDR1 is MDHEN and CDR2 is SYDVKM. The CDR3 is 14 amino acids. The CDR3 DNA reads TGTGCCAGCAGTTCGACAGGGCTCGGCACTGAAGCTTTCTTT. Its translation is CASSSTGLGTEAFF.

The chain is built from TRBV6-1 and TRBJ2-3; 7 bases agree with TRBD1. This CDR3 has 13 residues. Germline V CDR1 and CDR2: MNHNS, SASEGT. V lost 10 bases and J lost 2; bases outside the gene matches: 6. In DNA, the CDR3 is TGTGCCACCCTGACAGGGCCCACAGATACGCAGTATTTT. Protein product: CATLTGPTDTQYF.

The table lists this clone with a count of one. CDR3 protein: CASSFLLAGGVRDTQYF. The CDR3 DNA is TGTGCCAGCTCCTTCCTACTAGCGGGAGGAGTGAGGGATACGCAGTATTTT. The rearrangement links TRBV18 to TRBJ2-3, with 12 bases identical to TRBD2. The CDR3 contains 17 residues. The V gene end was trimmed by 6 bases and the J gene end by 6 bases; junction bases not matched to a gene: 13. Germline-derived CDR1 and CDR2 are KGHSH and LQKENI.

V and J are TRBV28 and TRBJ2-3, with D tentatively TRBD1 or TRBD2 (5 bases each). CDR1 MDHEN and CDR2 SYDVKM come from the germline V gene. This CDR3 is 13 amino acids long. CDR3 sequence reads: CAPGLPGTDTQYF. CDR3 coding DNA: TGTGCTCCGGGGCTACCCGGCACAGATACGCAGTATTTT.

V and J are TRBV29-1 and TRBJ1-3; D remains ambiguous. The V end lost 2 bases, the J end lost 2 bases, and 7 bases lay between the germline ends. CDR3 size: 13 residues. In germline, CDR1 is SQVTM, CDR2 ANQGSEA. The CDR3 DNA reads as TGCAGCGTTGAATACACAACTGGAAACACCATATATTTT. It is translated as CSVEYTTGNTIYF.

This chain links TRBV2 with TRBJ1-2; maybe TRBD1 (5 bases). V dropped 7 bases and J dropped 9 bases, with 18 bases sitting between them. Germline lookup yields CDR1 SNHLY and CDR2 FYNNEI. CDR3 size: 13 residues. The CDR3 loop reads CASKPAGTPSYTF. For the CDR3, the DNA is TGTGCCAGCAAGCCGGCGGGGACTCCTAGCTACACCTTC.

The CDR3 nucleotides read TGCGCCAGCAGCCAAGATCGGTCCTTTAATCAGCCCCAGCATTTT. Encoded protein: CASSQDRSFNQPQHF. The genes are TRBV4-3 and TRBJ1-5; D uncertain. V lost 0 bases and J lost 4, with 10 bases in between. The V gene's germline CDR1 is LGHNA and CDR2 YSLEER. The CDR3 is 15 amino acids.